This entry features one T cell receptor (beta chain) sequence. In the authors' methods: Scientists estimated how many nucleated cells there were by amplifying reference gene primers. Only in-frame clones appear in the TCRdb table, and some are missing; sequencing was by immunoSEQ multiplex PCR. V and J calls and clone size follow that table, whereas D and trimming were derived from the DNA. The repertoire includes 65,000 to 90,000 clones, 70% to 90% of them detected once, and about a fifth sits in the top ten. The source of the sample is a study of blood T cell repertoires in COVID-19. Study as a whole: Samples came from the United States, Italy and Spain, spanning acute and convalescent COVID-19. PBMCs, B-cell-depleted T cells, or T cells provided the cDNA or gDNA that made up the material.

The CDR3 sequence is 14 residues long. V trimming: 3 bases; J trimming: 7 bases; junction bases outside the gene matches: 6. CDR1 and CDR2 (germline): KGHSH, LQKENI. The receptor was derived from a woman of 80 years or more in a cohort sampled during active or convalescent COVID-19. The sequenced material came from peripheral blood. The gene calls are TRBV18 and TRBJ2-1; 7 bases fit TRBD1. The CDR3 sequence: CASSPQGVGNEQFF. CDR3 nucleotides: TGTGCCAGCTCACCTCAGGGGGTGGGGAATGAGCAGTTCTTC.